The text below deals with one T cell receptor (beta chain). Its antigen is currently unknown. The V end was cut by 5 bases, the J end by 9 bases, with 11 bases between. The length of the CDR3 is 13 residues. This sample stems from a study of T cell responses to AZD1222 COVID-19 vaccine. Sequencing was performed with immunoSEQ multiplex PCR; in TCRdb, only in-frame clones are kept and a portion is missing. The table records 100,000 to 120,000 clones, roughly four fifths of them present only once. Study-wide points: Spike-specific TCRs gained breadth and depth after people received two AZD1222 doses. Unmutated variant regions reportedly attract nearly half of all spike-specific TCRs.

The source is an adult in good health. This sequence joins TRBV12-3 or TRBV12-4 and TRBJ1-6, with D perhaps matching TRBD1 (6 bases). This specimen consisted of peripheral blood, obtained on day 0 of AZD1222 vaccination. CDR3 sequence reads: CASSTGPFSPLHF. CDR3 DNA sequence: TGTGCCAGCAGTACAGGGCCTTTTTCACCCCTCCACTTT.